What follows is one T cell receptor beta chain and its context. Its antigen is currently unknown. Sequenced by immunoSEQ multiplex PCR; TCRdb stores in-frame clones only, minus some. This sample yields around 41,000 clones, of which around 79% are seen a single time; approximately 6.8% belongs to the top ten. Germline lookup yields CDR1 SEHNR and CDR2 FQNEAQ (reference sequence). Trimming left V 2 bases short and J 7 bases short, with 9 bases between. CDR3 length: 13 residues. Time point in this sample: week 23, last vaccination. A single vaccine dose contained 300 ug of mutant IDH1 20-mer peptide, and topical imiquimod was used with it. Each tumor in the donors was a new WHO grade 3 or 4 astrocytoma, IDH1-mutant and ATRX-lost. The record originates from a study of a mutant IDH1 vaccine in newly diagnosed glioma.

This sequence was found in a woman in her thirties or forties with glioma. Some clones in this sample may be carry-over from other donors' samples. The material was PBMCs, obtained from a glioma patient whose treatment included an IDH1 peptide vaccine. The gene calls are TRBV7-9 and TRBJ1-3, with D possibly matching TRBD1 (5 bases). The chain's CDR3 is CASSLRQGNTIYF. The CDR3 region has the DNA TGTGCCAGCAGCTTAAGGCAGGGCAACACCATATATTTT.